Reported below is one T cell receptor (beta chain). Its antigen remains unidentified. The sample comes from a study of shared clonotypes between healthy human individuals. Whole-study findings and limits: Naive subsets, compared against memory subsets, generally had larger estimated richness values.

Sequencing used immunoSEQ multiplex PCR; TCRdb keeps in-frame clones, though not all of them. The data hold around 2.1 million clones, with 90% to 96% observed a single time. Sequencing input: naive CD4+ T cells sorted from blood. Subset denoted: CD45RA+ positively selected. The source of this sequence is a man younger than 30 in good health.

As DNA, the CDR3 is TGTGCCAGCAGCTTAGTTATGTCTGGGTACTCTGGAAACACCATATATTTT. It is translated as CASSLVMSGYSGNTIYF. The chain carries TRBV7-2 and TRBJ1-3; D uncertain. Germline assignment: CDR1 SGHTA and CDR2 FQGNSA. The length of the CDR3 is 17 residues. Trimming removed 1 base at V and 0 bases at J, with 13 bases between.